This TCR beta chain was sequenced in a study of blood T cell repertoires in COVID-19. Clones were sequenced by immunoSEQ multiplex PCR, and TCRdb holds only the in-frame ones, with some missing. The sample has roughly 100,000 clones, 70% to 90% seen once. The CDR3 runs 15 residues. CDR1 SGDLS and CDR2 YYNGEE come from the germline V gene. V lost 3 bases to trimming and J lost 7 bases; unmatched junction nucleotides: 6. V and J are TRBV9 and TRBJ1-6, with TRBD1 identical over 8 bases. The TCR originated in a man over 45 with active COVID-19. The sequenced sample was peripheral blood. The CDR3 DNA follows: TGTGCCAGCAGCGCCAGGGGACAGGCGAATTCACCCCTCCACTTT. It is translated as CASSARGQANSPLHF.